These 17 T cell receptor beta chains came from one sample sequenced in a study of blood T cell repertoires in COVID-19. Method: immunoSEQ multiplex PCR; TCRdb's copy keeps in-frame clones and lacks some. Of about 500,000 clones listed, around 87% are singletons. The material sequenced was PBMCs or T cells enriched from blood (not recorded which). The source of these receptors is a young woman who had recovered from COVID-19.

The V call is TRBV6-5, the J call TRBJ1-6, with 7 bases identical to TRBD1. V dropped 6 bases and J dropped 8; count of bases not matched to a gene: 7. The germline CDR1 and CDR2 sequences are MNHEY and SVGAGI. The CDR3 covers 14 residues. For the CDR3, the DNA is TGTGCCAGCAGCTACCGGGACAGTTATTCACCCCTCCACTTT. Residues: CASSYRDSYSPLHF.

This clone was observed a handful of times. The chain couples TRBV5-1 to TRBJ2-5; 7 nucleotides line up with TRBD1. This CDR3 contains 16 residues. With V trimmed by 0 bases and J by 2 bases, 7 bases remained unmatched. Germline CDR1 SGHRS, CDR2 YFSETQ. The CDR3 region has the DNA TGCGCCAGCAGCTTGGCCGGGGCAGGGGGACAAGAGACCCAGTACTTC. Translated, it gives CASSLAGAGGQETQYF. Complete variable domain (other parts from reference TRBV5-1 and TRBJ2-5): KAGVTQTPRYLIKTRGQQVTLSCSPISGHRSVSWYQQTPGQGLQFLFEYFSETQRNKGNFPGRFSGRQFSNSRSEMNVSTLELGDSALYLCASSLAGAGGQETQYFGPGTRLLVL.

The CDR3 DNA reads TGTGCCAGCAGCTTAGGGACAGGGCGCTATGGCTACACCTTC. Translating gives CASSLGTGRYGYTF. J is TRBJ1-2 and V is TRBV7-9, with 8 bases that match TRBD1. The germline V gene encodes CDR1 SEHNR and CDR2 FQNEAQ (reference sequence). The CDR3 runs to 14 residues. The V and J ends lost 1 base and 4 bases, in that order; junction bases with no gene match: 2. Full variable domain (remainder filled in from reference TRBV7-9 and TRBJ1-2): DTGVSQNPRHKITKRGQNVTFRCDPISEHNRLYWYRQTLGQGPEFLTYFQNEAQLEKSRLLSDRFSAERPKGSFSTLEIQRTEQGDSAMYLCASSLGTGRYGYTFGSGTRLTVV.

This clone was observed once. The J gene is TRBJ1-1, the V gene TRBV7-2, with 9 positions matching TRBD1. The CDR3 has 16 amino acids. Germline V gene data show CDR1 as SGHTA and CDR2 as FQGNSA. With V trimmed by 6 bases and J by 0 bases, 8 bases remained unmatched. CDR3 coding DNA: TGTGCCAGCAGGAAGACAGGGGGTGCTTTGAACACTGAAGCTTTCTTT. Protein product: CASRKTGGALNTEAFF. Full variable domain (remainder filled in from reference TRBV7-2 and TRBJ1-1): GAGVSQSPSNKVTEKGKDVELRCDPISGHTALYWYRQSLGQGLEFLIYFQGNSAPDKSGLPSDRFSAERTGGSVSTLTIQRTQQEDSAVYLCASRKTGGALNTEAFFGQGTRLTVV.

V and J are TRBV27 and TRBJ1-2, with 11 nucleotides matching TRBD1. Germline V lookup: CDR1 MNHEY, CDR2 SMNVEV (reference sequence). The trim removed 5 bases at V and 5 bases at J, leaving 7 bases unmatched. The CDR3 consists of 15 residues. Here the CDR3 reads CASSLDRDRGYGYTF. The CDR3 DNA reads as TGTGCCAGCAGTCTTGACCGGGACAGGGGGTATGGCTACACCTTC.

The rearrangement joins TRBV25-1 to TRBJ2-1, with 8 bases fitting TRBD2. The CDR3 is 14 amino acids. V was clipped by 8 bases and J by 4 bases; unmatched bases: 7. Germline CDR1 MGHDK, CDR2 SYGVNS. The CDR3 is CASSAGGSYNEQFF. As DNA, the CDR3 is TGTGCCAGCTCCGCGGGGGGCTCGTACAATGAGCAGTTCTTC.

V is TRBV5-1 and J is TRBJ1-4; no definite D call. The CDR3 covers 13 residues. Germline values: CDR1 SGHRS, CDR2 YFSETQ. Trimming stripped 4 bases from V and 5 bases from J, with 9 bases between. CDR3 in amino acids: CASSPSLNEKLFF. The DNA for the CDR3 is TGCGCCAGCAGCCCCTCCCTAAATGAAAAACTGTTTTTT.

The gene calls are TRBV19 and TRBJ2-7; TRBD1 matches 7 bases. There are 15 residues in the CDR3. CDR1 and CDR2 from the germline V gene are LNHDA and SQIVND (reference sequence). With V trimmed by 4 bases and J by 5 bases, 11 bases remained unmatched. Here the CDR3 reads CASSTLTGAWDEQYF. DNA for the CDR3: TGTGCCAGTAGTACCCTAACAGGGGCATGGGACGAGCAGTACTTC.

The V gene is TRBV29-1, the J gene TRBJ1-2; a possible D gene is TRBD1 (5 bases). The CDR3 extends over 11 amino acids. Germline assignment: CDR1 SQVTM and CDR2 ANQGSEA. V dropped 7 bases and J dropped 8 bases, with 14 bases sitting between them. The chain's CDR3 is CSAGTGVGYTF. The CDR3 DNA sequence: TGCAGCGCCGGGACTGGGGTCGGCTACACCTTC.

The rearrangement links TRBV7-9 to TRBJ1-6, with a tentative D call TRBD1 (5 bases). The CDR3 consists of 18 residues. Germline V lookup: CDR1 SEHNR, CDR2 FQNEAQ (reference sequence). Trimming cost V 1 base and J 7 bases, with 20 bases left between them. CDR3 region: CASSLDAPAAGRNSPLHF. The CDR3 DNA sequence: TGTGCCAGCAGCTTAGATGCCCCAGCCGCAGGGAGGAATTCACCCCTCCACTTT. The whole variable domain, remainder taken from reference TRBV7-9 and TRBJ1-6, is DTGVSQNPRHKITKRGQNVTFRCDPISEHNRLYWYRQTLGQGPEFLTYFQNEAQLEKSRLLSDRFSAERPKGSFSTLEIQRTEQGDSAMYLCASSLDAPAAGRNSPLHFGNGTRLTVT.

The chain uses TRBV20-1 and TRBJ2-7; TRBD2 might be the D (5 bases). Per germline, CDR1 DFQATT and CDR2 SNEGSKA (reference sequence). V shed 5 bases and J shed 7 bases, with 12 bases lying between them. This CDR3 has 11 residues. Here the CDR3 reads CSAGPTGEQYF. In DNA, the CDR3 is TGCAGTGCTGGCCCTACGGGGGAGCAGTACTTC.

The rearrangement links TRBV24-1 to TRBJ2-1; 9 nucleotides agree with TRBD1. V trimming: 0 bases; J trimming: 5 bases; junction bases outside the gene matches: 4. The CDR3 has 16 amino acids. CDR1 KGHDR and CDR2 SFDVKD come from the germline V gene. The CDR3 bases are TGTGCCACCAGTGATTTGCGTGGGACAGGGAACAATGAGCAGTTCTTC. As protein: CATSDLRGTGNNEQFF.

This clone has a single count. V usage is TRBV10-3 and J usage is TRBJ2-5; D is possibly TRBD1 (6 bases). Germline lookup yields CDR1 ENHRY and CDR2 SYGVKD. The CDR3 covers 15 residues. The ends were cut back, 2 bases at V and 5 bases at J, with 15 bases in the middle. DNA of the CDR3: TGTGCCATCAGTGAGGTAAACAGGGTGGTGGAGACCCAGTACTTC. Translating gives CAISEVNRVVETQYF.

J is TRBJ1-1 and V is TRBV20-1, with TRBD1 as a possible D gene (6 bases). This CDR3 comprises 11 residues. Per germline, CDR1 DFQATT and CDR2 SNEGSKA (reference sequence). Trimming left V 0 bases short and J 8 bases short, with 7 bases between. The CDR3 reads CSARDGQEAFF. The CDR3 bases are TGCAGTGCTAGAGATGGACAGGAAGCTTTCTTT.

The chain employs TRBV4-1 and TRBJ2-5; 11 positions match TRBD2. V dropped 4 bases and J dropped 4; count of bases not matched to a gene: 8. CDR3 size: 16 residues. Germline V gene lookup returns CDR1 MGHRA and CDR2 YSYEKL. CDR3 loop: CASSRSGGATGETQYF. CDR3 nucleotide sequence: TGCGCCAGCAGCCGTAGCGGGGGGGCCACAGGAGAGACCCAGTACTTC.

The CDR3 DNA sequence: TGTGCCAGTAGTCCACAGGGACGAAACTCCTATAATTCACCCCTCCACTTT. Its protein is CASSPQGRNSYNSPLHF. The chain carries TRBV19 and TRBJ1-6, with D maybe TRBD1 (6 bases). With 5 bases removed from V and 0 bases from J, the gap between germline ends came to 14 bases. This CDR3 comprises 17 residues. In germline, CDR1 is LNHDA, CDR2 SQIVND (reference sequence).

V is TRBV6-1 and J is TRBJ1-1; D uncertain. The germline CDR1 and CDR2 sequences are MNHNS and SASEGT. This CDR3 region has 14 residues. Trimming removed 1 base from V and 0 bases from J, with 6 bases in between. CDR3 nucleotides: TGTGCCAGCAGTGAAGTATTAATGAACACTGAAGCTTTCTTT. The encoded protein is CASSEVLMNTEAFF.